These 14 T cell receptor beta chains were all obtained from the same sample, sequenced in a study of vaccination effects on CD4 cells after COVID-19 (dated 2022 in TCRdb). Receptor libraries were prepared by the immunoSEQ multiplex PCR assay. The table comes from immuneACCESS by way of TCRdb, which keeps in-frame sequences with V and J called. Part of the clones is missing from these tables; in studies checked, under half for an unresolved V gene and the rest for unknown reasons. This sample holds tens of thousands of clones; about three quarters were observed only once. The ten largest clones take up roughly 4.7% of the sample. In the ViraFEST assay, PBMC were stimulated with viral peptide pools, and TCR sequencing was then used to find antigen-specific CD4+ T cell clonotypes based on their expansion. After about 10 days of culture, CD4+ T cells were isolated with the EasySep CD4+ T cell isolation kit. None of the healthy vaccine recipients had a prior SARS-CoV-2 infection, which was confirmed by nucleocapsid antibody tests that came back negative both before and after vaccination.

The antigens of these receptors remain unknown. Material: CD4+ T cells from PBMCs cultured with SARS-CoV-2 spike peptides, obtained before COVID-19 vaccination. The cell subset or site label, read with the paper, signifies: SARS-CoV-2 spike overlapping peptide pool stimulation. The receptors stem from a human donor who received a COVID-19 vaccine.

The genes are TRBV14 and TRBJ2-4; 7 bases fit TRBD1. Germline V lookup: CDR1 SGHDN, CDR2 FVKESK. The CDR3 length is 16 residues. V gave up 3 bases and J gave up 6 bases; unmatched junction bases: 11. This CDR3 reads CASSHPPRPGGNIQYF. The CDR3 bases are TGTGCCAGCAGCCACCCCCCCCGGCCAGGGGGAAACATTCAGTACTTC.

This clone came up once. The CDR3 spells CASSQDLRGITLHF. The CDR3 DNA reads as TGTGCCAGCAGCCAAGATCTTCGGGGGATTACCCTCCACTTT. The J gene is TRBJ1-6, the V gene TRBV3-1 (or the pseudogene TRBV3-2), with D possibly matching TRBD1 (5 bases). From germline, CDR1 is LGHDT and CDR2 YNNKEL (reference sequence). The ends were cut back, 0 bases at V and 14 bases at J, with 14 bases in the middle. CDR3 length: 14 residues.

This clone was counted a few times. This chain uses TRBV25-1 with TRBJ1-2, with D possibly TRBD1 on 5 matching bases. The CDR3 consists of 15 residues. Germline CDR1 is MGHDK and CDR2 is SYGVNS. Trimming left V 2 bases short and J 4 bases short, with 14 bases between. The CDR3 loop is CASSEGGEPIYGYTF. The CDR3 bases are TGTGCCAGCAGTGAAGGGGGGGAACCAATCTATGGCTACACCTTC.

J is TRBJ2-5 and V is TRBV6-2 or TRBV6-3; TRBD2 agrees at 8 bases. This CDR3 has 15 residues. The V and J ends lost 5 bases and 4 bases, in that order; junction bases with no gene match: 9. Germline CDR1 MNHEY, CDR2 SVGEGT. The CDR3 sequence is CASSPPMTSVETQYF. The CDR3 bases are TGTGCCAGCAGTCCCCCGATGACTAGCGTAGAGACCCAGTACTTC.

V gene TRBV4-1 combines with J gene TRBJ1-5; D may be TRBD1 (5 bases). The germline gives CDR1 MGHRA, CDR2 YSYEKL. The CDR3 runs 17 residues. Trimming stripped 4 bases from V and 0 bases from J, with 16 bases between. This CDR3 is CASSPFGGLNSNQPQHF. CDR3 DNA: TGCGCCAGCAGCCCCTTTGGGGGGTTAAATAGCAATCAGCCCCAGCATTTT.

V usage is TRBV19 and J usage is TRBJ2-1; the D is unclear. The germline V gene has CDR1 LNHDA and CDR2 SQIVND (reference sequence). The germline V and J ends were trimmed by 8 bases and 11 bases, with 22 bases remaining between them. This CDR3 comprises 14 residues. CDR3 protein: CASGQQTSFGKQFF. The CDR3 DNA reads as TGTGCCAGTGGCCAACAGACTTCCTTCGGTAAGCAGTTCTTC. The full variable domain, completed using reference TRBV19 and TRBJ2-1, is DGGITQSPKYLFRKEGQNVTLSCEQNLNHDAMYWYRQDPGQGLRLIYYSQIVNDFQKGDIAEGYSVSREKKESFPLTVTSAQKNPTAFYLCASGQQTSFGKQFFGPGTRLTVL.

The chain couples TRBV19 to TRBJ1-3; a possible D gene is TRBD1 (5 bases). The length of the CDR3 is 17 residues. In germline, CDR1 is LNHDA, CDR2 SQIVND (reference sequence). Trimming stripped 8 bases from V and 3 bases from J, with 23 bases between. CDR3 loop: CASGDDRNRLGGNTIYF. As DNA, the CDR3 is TGTGCCAGTGGGGACGATCGGAATCGGCTTGGTGGAAACACCATATATTTT.

The genes are TRBV7-9 and TRBJ1-1; 7 nucleotides match TRBD1. The CDR3 is made up of 14 amino acids. Trimming at V came to 4 bases and at J to 5 bases, leaving 7 bases not matched to a gene. Germline V gives CDR1 SEHNR, CDR2 FQNEAQ (reference sequence). CDR3 coding DNA: TGTGCCAGCAGCTCCCAGGGGGGGTTAACTGAAGCTTTCTTT. This gives the protein CASSSQGGLTEAFF.

The chain couples TRBV5-8 to TRBJ1-2, with a possible D match to TRBD1 (6 bases). The length of the CDR3 is 14 residues. The germline CDR1 and CDR2 sequences are SGHTS and YDEGEE. Trimming cost V 0 bases and J 0 bases, with 6 bases left between them. CDR3 bases: TGTGCCAGCAGCTTGGGACAGGCTAACTATGGCTACACCTTC. Protein sequence: CASSLGQANYGYTF.

This chain links TRBV7-9 with TRBJ2-5, with D possibly being TRBD2 (7 bases). Between the trimmed V and J ends, which lost 2 bases and 5 bases, there was a span of 15 bases. Germline values: CDR1 SEHNR, CDR2 FQNEAQ (reference sequence). The CDR3 loop spans 15 amino acids. CDR3 nucleotide sequence: TGTGCCAGCAGCTTAAAGGGAGGGGGGCCGGAGACCCAGTACTTC. Translating gives CASSLKGGGPETQYF.

The chain has TRBV7-2 and TRBJ2-7, with a possible D match to TRBD1 (5 bases). V lost 2 bases to trimming and J lost 3 bases, with 17 bases between them. From germline, CDR1 is SGHTA and CDR2 FQGNSA. The CDR3 extends over 16 amino acids. The CDR3: CASSLRGMGLNYEQYF. The CDR3 bases are TGTGCCAGCAGCTTAAGGGGCATGGGGCTCAACTACGAGCAGTACTTC.

This rearrangement joins TRBV3-1 (or the pseudogene TRBV3-2) to TRBJ2-1; 14 bases are a match to TRBD2. CDR3 length equals 18 residues. The germline gives CDR1 LGHDT, CDR2 YNNKEL (reference sequence). The V gene end was trimmed by 8 bases and the J gene end by 0 bases; junction bases not matched to a gene: 9. DNA of the CDR3: TGTGCCAGCGGGACGGGACTAGCGGGAGATTTCTCCTACAATGAGCAGTTCTTC. This encodes CASGTGLAGDFSYNEQFF.

The chain recombines TRBV5-8 with TRBJ2-7; TRBD1 matches at 8 bases. V gave up 0 bases and J gave up 4 bases; unmatched junction bases: 3. The length of the CDR3 is 14 residues. Per germline, CDR1 SGHTS and CDR2 YDEGEE. CDR3: CASSLGGTGYEQYF. DNA for the CDR3: TGTGCCAGCAGCTTGGGTGGGACAGGTTACGAGCAGTACTTC.

CDR3 coding DNA: TGTGCCAGCAGCTCGGAAGCTAGCACAGATACGCAGTATTTT. Encoded protein: CASSSEASTDTQYF. The V gene is TRBV11-1, the J gene TRBJ2-3, with no clear D. Germline-derived CDR1 and CDR2 are SGHAT and FQDESV (reference sequence). Between the trimmed V and J ends, which lost 4 bases and 0 bases, there was a span of 8 bases. The CDR3 is made up of 14 amino acids.